What follows are 7 T cell receptor beta chains derived from one specimen sequenced in a study of T cell repertoires in cytomegalovirus infection. TCRdb re-called the reads through MiXCR, storing one row per CDR3 protein. The sample lists around 140,000 distinct CDR3 sequences, approximately 30% occurring once. Their antigens are not known. This specimen was CD8+ T cells from cultured PBMCs, taken from culture after CMV antigen stimulation. The source of these receptors is a human donor in good health (CMV status not recorded). Some clones in this sample may be carry-over from other donors' samples.

The table lists this clonotype with a few counts. V gene TRBV11-2 combines with J gene TRBJ2-3; D unclear. Germline V CDR1 and CDR2: SGHAT, FQNNGV. The CDR3 length is 15 residues. Deletions cut 1 base from V and 2 bases from J, with 10 bases between. The CDR3 loop reads CASSLVAQHTDTQYF. The CDR3 nucleotides are TGTGCCAGCAGCTTAGTCGCGCAGCACACAGATACGCAGTATTTT.

This clonotype was observed a handful of times. The V and J genes are TRBV2 and TRBJ1-2; possibly TRBD1 for D (6 bases). Trimming took 8 bases from V and 8 from J, leaving 18 bases between them. Germline lookup yields CDR1 SNHLY and CDR2 FYNNEI. This CDR3 is 13 amino acids long. CDR3 DNA sequence: TGTGCCAGCCTGGGAGCAGGGGCTGGAGGCTACACCTTC. Protein sequence: CASLGAGAGGYTF. Complete variable domain (other parts from reference TRBV2 and TRBJ1-2): EPEVTQTPSHQVTQMGQEVILRCVPISNHLYFYWYRQILGQKVEFLVSFYNNEISEKSEIFDDQFSVERPDGSNFTLKIRSTKLEDSAMYFCASLGAGAGGYTFGSGTRLTVV.

The CDR3 DNA is TGCGCCAGCAGCGTAGCAGGGGGTACAAATGAAAAACTGTTTTTT. The encoded protein is CASSVAGGTNEKLFF. The chain recombines TRBV5-1 with TRBJ1-4, with TRBD1 identical over 7 bases. V shed 4 bases and J 5 bases; nucleotides not matched to a gene: 8. This CDR3 region has 15 residues. Germline CDR1 SGHRS, CDR2 YFSETQ.

The rearrangement uses TRBV3-1 and TRBJ2-5; tentatively, D is TRBD1 or TRBD2 (6 bases each). The CDR3 sequence is 15 residues long. V was cut by 4 bases and J by 0 bases, with 12 bases left in between. The V gene's germline CDR1 is LGHDT and CDR2 YNNKEL (reference sequence). In DNA form, the CDR3 reads TGTGCCAGCAGCCCTTCGGGGGCTTACCAAGAGACCCAGTACTTC. Translation gives CASSPSGAYQETQYF.

The J gene is TRBJ1-1, the V gene TRBV6-2 or TRBV6-3, with D unclear. CDR1 and CDR2 from the germline V gene are MNHEY and SVGEGT. The V end was cut by 6 bases, the J end by 3 bases, with 11 bases between. The CDR3 extends over 13 amino acids. The CDR3 reads CASRRRGDTEAFF. CDR3 bases: TGTGCCAGCAGGAGACGCGGGGACACTGAAGCTTTCTTT.

The V gene is TRBV12-3 or TRBV12-4, the J gene TRBJ2-7, with unresolved D. Trimming stripped 1 base from V and 6 bases from J, with 7 bases between. The CDR3 has 12 residues. CDR3 sequence (DNA): TGTGCCAGCAGTTTAGGTAATCGCGAGCAGTACTTC. This gives the protein CASSLGNREQYF.

This clonotype was picked up one time. The chain uses TRBV9 and TRBJ2-1; TRBD2 agrees at 8 bases. The germline CDR1 and CDR2 sequences are SGDLS and YYNGEE. The V and J ends lost 0 bases and 2 bases, in that order; junction bases with no gene match: 7. The CDR3 has 17 amino acids. Here the CDR3 reads CASSVGLAGGTYNEQFF. In nucleotides, the CDR3 is TGTGCCAGCAGCGTAGGTCTAGCGGGCGGCACCTACAATGAGCAGTTCTTC.